This passage covers 21 T cell receptor beta chains from one sample sequenced in a study of tumor-infiltrating lymphocytes in localized non-small cell lung cancer (dated by TCRdb to about 2021). Preparation of the library involved the immunoSEQ multiplex PCR assay. Sourced from immuneACCESS, this table was stored by TCRdb with only in-frame sequences that have V and J called. A share of the clones is absent; for the studies checked, an unresolved V gene accounts for under half, and the remainder has no known explanation. The table for this sample lists roughly 10,000 clones; approximately 60% of them were counted only once. About 11% of the sample goes to the ten largest clones. Sequenced material: uninvolved lung tissue not adjacent to the tumor. Receptors were obtained from a human donor with non-small cell lung cancer.

This rearrangement joins TRBV6-5 to TRBJ1-6; D remains unclear. The germline V and J ends were trimmed by 6 bases and 6 bases, with 6 bases remaining between them. This CDR3 comprises 12 residues. Germline values: CDR1 MNHEY, CDR2 SVGAGI. The CDR3 loop reads CASRFSNSPLHF. CDR3 in DNA: TGTGCCAGCAGGTTTTCTAATTCACCCCTCCACTTT.

This chain uses TRBV15 with TRBJ2-7, with D hard to call. The V gene's germline CDR1 is LNHNV and CDR2 YYDKDF (reference sequence). Trimming pared 1 base from V and 0 bases from J, leaving 7 bases between. CDR3 size: 14 residues. This chain's CDR3 is CATSRGGVSYEQYF. In nucleotides, the CDR3 is TGTGCCACCAGCAGAGGTGGGGTCTCCTACGAGCAGTACTTC.

The chain is built from TRBV5-1 and TRBJ1-2, with TRBD1 matching 8 bases. Trimming cost V 7 bases and J 5 bases; bases outside gene matches: 7. The CDR3 is 13 amino acids. The germline CDR1 and CDR2 sequences are SGHRS and YFSETQ. Here the CDR3 DNA reads TGCGCCAGCCGGATGGACAGGGCTTATGGCTACACCTTC. It specifies CASRMDRAYGYTF.

This clone appeared a few times. CDR3: CASSHGQGSPITF. The CDR3, as DNA: TGTGCCAGCAGCCACGGACAGGGAAGCCCCATCACCTTC. The V gene is TRBV6-6, the J gene TRBJ1-2, with 8 bases identical to TRBD1. Trimming at V came to 6 bases and at J to 13 bases, leaving 13 bases not matched to a gene. Germline V CDR1 and CDR2: MNHNY, SVGAGI (reference sequence). CDR3 length equals 13 residues.

This clone has a handful of counts. CDR3 in DNA: TGTGCCAGCAGCGTTCGATGGAACACTGAAGCTTTCTTT. As protein: CASSVRWNTEAFF. The V call is TRBV9, the J call TRBJ1-1, with D unresolved. The germline V gene has CDR1 SGDLS and CDR2 YYNGEE. This CDR3 is built from 13 residues. V lost 2 bases, J lost 1 base, and 6 bases lay in between.

J is TRBJ1-1 and V is TRBV9; 7 bases agree with TRBD1. J lost 5 bases, V lost 2 bases, and 9 bases had no gene match. This CDR3 comprises 15 residues. Germline V CDR1 and CDR2: SGDLS, YYNGEE. The CDR3 DNA sequence: TGTGCCAGCAGCGTTTCGACAGGGCGGGGGACTGAAGCTTTCTTT. Its protein product is CASSVSTGRGTEAFF.

This chain links TRBV5-4 with TRBJ2-5; D not resolved. Germline V lookup: CDR1 SGHNT, CDR2 YYREEE (reference sequence). V lost 0 bases and J lost 5, with 8 bases in between. The CDR3 consists of 13 residues. Here the CDR3 DNA reads TGTGCCAGCAGCTTGGACTATTGGGAGACCCAGTACTTC. It is translated as CASSLDYWETQYF.

This clone was observed once. The chain combines TRBV4-1 with TRBJ2-7, with D possibly called TRBD1 or TRBD2 (5 bases each). Trimming removed 0 bases at V and 6 bases at J, with 12 bases between. CDR3 length: 14 residues. CDR1 MGHRA and CDR2 YSYEKL come from the germline V gene. Written as DNA, the CDR3 is TGCGCCAGCAGCCAAGAACCAGGGAGCTGCGAGCAGTACTTC. Its translation: CASSQEPGSCEQYF.

This clone was seen a single time. The V call is TRBV9, the J call TRBJ2-3; the match to TRBD2 covers 16 bases. Germline values: CDR1 SGDLS, CDR2 YYNGEE. J gave up 4 bases and V 2 bases, and 4 bases lay outside the gene matches. This CDR3 comprises 17 residues. CDR3 in amino acids: CASSVSGTSGGADTQYF. CDR3 DNA: TGTGCCAGCAGCGTTTCCGGGACTAGCGGGGGGGCAGATACGCAGTATTTT.

CDR3 sequence reads: CSVPDRGLADTQYF. The CDR3 DNA reads as TGCAGCGTTCCGGACAGGGGGCTAGCAGATACGCAGTATTTT. The chain has TRBV29-1 and TRBJ2-3; TRBD1 aligns across 11 bases. After removal of 5 bases from V and 4 bases from J, the junction contained 5 bases not matched to a gene. This CDR3 has 14 residues. Germline lookup yields CDR1 SQVTM and CDR2 ANQGSEA.

This chain connects TRBV5-6 to TRBJ2-2, with no clear D. Trimming pared 4 bases from V and 7 bases from J, leaving 17 bases between. CDR3 size: 15 residues. From germline, CDR1 is SGHDT and CDR2 YYEEEE. This chain's CDR3 is CASSQELGSRGELFF. Here the CDR3 DNA reads TGTGCCAGCAGCCAGGAACTCGGAAGTCGCGGGGAGCTGTTTTTT.

Here the CDR3 reads CASSNPDSSNQPQHF. CDR3 sequence (DNA): TGTGCCAGTAGTAACCCGGACAGTAGCAATCAGCCCCAGCATTTT. V and J are TRBV19 and TRBJ1-5, with TRBD1 as a possible D gene (6 bases). The germline V and J ends were trimmed by 4 bases and 0 bases, with 10 bases remaining between them. Germline V gives CDR1 LNHDA, CDR2 SQIVND (reference sequence). The CDR3 is 15 residues long.

This clone turned up a few times. The chain links TRBV15 to TRBJ1-1; no clear D. V dropped 0 bases and J dropped 2 bases, with 7 bases sitting between them. This CDR3 has 14 amino acids. In germline, CDR1 is LNHNV, CDR2 YYDKDF (reference sequence). The CDR3 DNA sequence: TGTGCCACCAGCAGAGATGGTGGTAACACTGAAGCTTTCTTT. Translating gives CATSRDGGNTEAFF.

V usage is TRBV11-2 and J usage is TRBJ1-5; a possible D gene is TRBD1 (6 bases). Looked up from germline, CDR1 is SGHAT and CDR2 is FQNNGV. This CDR3 comprises 15 residues. V dropped 1 base and J dropped 7 bases, with 14 bases sitting between them. CDR3 amino acids: CASSLGGALRQPQHF. The CDR3 DNA is TGTGCCAGCAGCTTAGGGGGGGCGCTTAGGCAGCCCCAGCATTTT.

This clone ranks as medium-sized. The CDR3 DNA reads as TGTGCCAGCAGCAGGGGGGGACAGGGGCCCGAGCAGTACTTC. This gives the protein CASSRGGQGPEQYF. This chain connects TRBV5-4 to TRBJ2-7; 10 bases line up with TRBD1. From germline, CDR1 is SGHNT and CDR2 YYREEE (reference sequence). The ends lost 4 bases at V and 6 bases at J; junction bases unmatched: 7. The CDR3 totals 14 residues.

This chain links TRBV28 with TRBJ2-5; 8 bases are a match to TRBD1. Germline CDR1 is MDHEN and CDR2 is SYDVKM. Trimming took 7 bases from V and 3 from J; bases not matched to a gene: 7. This CDR3 contains 14 residues. CDR3 residues: CASTSPTGEETQYF. In DNA, the CDR3 is TGTGCCAGCACATCCCCGACAGGGGAAGAGACCCAGTACTTC. The complete variable domain, with remaining parts taken from reference TRBV28 and TRBJ2-5, reads DVKVTQSSRYLVKRTGEKVFLECVQDMDHENMFWYRQDPGLGLRLIYFSYDVKMKEKGDIPEGYSVSREKKERFSLILESASTNQTSMYLCASTSPTGEETQYFGPGTRLLVL.

The chain uses TRBV6-1 and TRBJ1-1; 7 positions agree with TRBD1. V lost 4 bases to trimming and J lost 6 bases; unmatched junction nucleotides: 5. The germline V gene encodes CDR1 MNHNS and CDR2 SASEGT. CDR3 size: 13 residues. The CDR3 reads CASSAVQGPEAFF. The CDR3 nucleotides read TGTGCCAGCAGTGCAGTACAGGGGCCTGAAGCTTTCTTT.

This clone came up a few times. The rearrangement joins TRBV4-3 to TRBJ1-6; a weak D match, TRBD1 (5 bases). Germline V gene lookup returns CDR1 LGHNA and CDR2 YSLEER. This CDR3 is built from 17 residues. V lost 4 bases, J lost 10 bases, and 23 bases lay in between. This CDR3 reads CASSPTGTGAETSPLHF. CDR3 nucleotides: TGCGCCAGCAGCCCGACCGGGACGGGAGCGGAAACCTCACCCCTCCACTTT.

This clone is judged medium-sized. CDR3 DNA: TGTGCCAGCAGCTTAGACGGGTCCTATGGCTACACCTTC. Translated: CASSLDGSYGYTF. The chain couples TRBV7-3 to TRBJ1-2; D unclear. V was trimmed by 2 bases and J by 4 bases, leaving 8 bases between them. CDR3 length: 13 residues. Looked up from germline, CDR1 is SGHTA and CDR2 is FQGTGA.

The chain employs TRBV7-2 and TRBJ2-5; no firm D call. The germline CDR1 and CDR2 sequences are SGHTA and FQGNSA. The CDR3 runs to 14 residues. Trimming cost V 1 base and J 2 bases, with 8 bases left between them. The CDR3 sequence: CASSLDGRQETQYF. For the CDR3, the DNA is TGTGCCAGCAGCTTAGACGGCAGGCAAGAGACCCAGTACTTC.

The chain uses TRBV6-6 and TRBJ2-5; D perhaps matches TRBD2 (5 bases). The CDR3 is 11 amino acids. The V end was cut by 8 bases, the J end by 5 bases, with 9 bases between. Per germline, CDR1 MNHNY and CDR2 SVGAGI (reference sequence). The CDR3 DNA reads as TGTGCCAGCGGAAGAGGGGAGACCCAGTACTTC. The encoded protein is CASGRGETQYF.